The source of this T cell receptor (beta chain) is a study of quantifying T cell responses using KT2 cells. As for the study in general: TCR alpha and beta constant-region primers primed reverse transcription of RNA. Study-level findings and limits: Even the lowest spike-in, about one KT2 cell per 100,000 PBMC, yielded detectable KT2 sequences.

The sample is PBMC spiked with counted cells of clone KT2. Different KT2-to-PBMC ratios were created with a constant PBMC count. This clonotype was counted between two and nine times. Its antigen is still unknown. Trimming removed 3 bases at V and 6 bases at J, with 12 bases between. CDR1 DFQATT and CDR2 SNEGSKA come from the germline V gene (reference sequence). This CDR3 has 14 residues. Each cDNA got a UMI-containing oligo ligated at its 3' end. An equimolar mix of RC1.1 and RC1.2 primed the beta chain across TRBC1 and TRBC2. TCRdb called the UMI-ligation and nested PCR reads again in MiXCR, with one record for every CDR3 protein. Among about 32,000 distinct CDR3 sequences listed, 6% to 8% were seen once.

The rearrangement links TRBV20-1 to TRBJ1-6; tentative D call: TRBD1 (5 bases). Sequenced: PBMCs spiked with cells of the T cell clone KT2. The receptor's source is a human donor. The chain's CDR3 is CSASTGTANSPLHF. The CDR3 DNA sequence: TGCAGTGCTAGTACCGGGACGGCTAATTCACCCCTCCACTTT.